A selection of T cell receptor beta chains follows, all from one sample in a study of breast tumors, draining lymph nodes, adjacent tissues. TCRdb reprocessed the multiplex PCR reads via MiXCR and lists one record per CDR3 protein. Of about 180,000 distinct CDR3 sequences detected, roughly a third appear once; the ten largest clones hold 3.8%. Source material: axillary lymph node tissue. All receptors come from a female donor with breast cancer. Some clones in this sample may be carry-over from other donors' samples. Both conserved end residues are part of each CDR3. A D gene is named only where the DNA matches it firmly. Some rows have no size entry. The others give once, few or many, or a class for an expanded clone.

D gene,V gene,CDR3 length,clone size,J gene,CDR3 protein,CDR3 DNA
TRBD1,TRBV27,14,-,TRBJ2-2,CASSRTGVAGELFF,TGTGCCAGCAGCCGGACAGGGGTGGCCGGGGAGCTGTTTTTT
-,TRBV5-4,14,-,TRBJ1-2,CASGFGGGTWGYTF,TGTGCCAGCGGCTTTGGCGGGGGGACCTGGGGCTACACCTTC
TRBD1,TRBV27,12,many,TRBJ1-2,CASGWTGIGYTF,TGTGCCAGCGGCTGGACAGGCATCGGCTACACCTTC
TRBD1,TRBV5-4,13,-,TRBJ1-1,CASSLGQDIEAFF,TGTGCCAGCAGCCTGGGACAGGATATTGAAGCTTTCTTT
-,TRBV19,12,once,TRBJ1-2,CALEGPNYGYTF,TGTGCCTTAGAGGGACCAAACTATGGCTACACCTTC
TRBD2,TRBV7-2,16,many,TRBJ2-1,CASSHGGTSGSNEQFF,TGTGCCAGCAGCCATGGCGGGACTAGCGGGAGTAATGAGCAGTTCTTC
-,TRBV7-6,14,many,TRBJ2-5,CASSLVGGGETQYF,TGTGCCAGCAGCTTAGTGGGGGGCGGGGAGACCCAGTACTTC
TRBD1,TRBV20-1,14,-,TRBJ2-7,CSATGQGETYEQYF,TGCAGTGCAACCGGACAGGGGGAAACCTACGAGCAGTACTTC
-,TRBV9,14,-,TRBJ1-1,CASSVGTLNTEAFF,TGTGCCAGCAGCGTGGGGACTTTGAACACTGAAGCTTTCTTT
-,TRBV10-1,9,many,TRBJ2-4,CASREVQYF,TGCGCCAGCCGCGAGGTTCAGTACTTC
TRBD2,TRBV6-6,16,many,TRBJ2-7,CASSYSPGTSGNEQYF,TGTGCCAGCAGTTACTCCCCCGGGACTAGCGGGAACGAGCAGTACTTC
-,TRBV18,14,many,TRBJ1-5,CASSLGGENRPQHF,TGTGCCAGCTCCCTCGGGGGGGAGAATCGGCCCCAGCATTTT
-,TRBV9,16,-,TRBJ1-4,CASSVVCSLFSEKLFF,TGTGCCAGCAGCGTAGTATGTAGTTTGTTTTCTGAAAAACTGTTTTTT
TRBD1,TRBV6-6,11,many,TRBJ2-1,CASRTGYEQFF,TGTGCCAGCAGGACAGGGTATGAGCAGTTCTTC
TRBD1,TRBV7-9,15,many,TRBJ2-2,CASSLDRGLTGELFF,TGTGCCAGCAGCTTAGACAGGGGGCTAACCGGGGAGCTGTTTTTT
-,TRBV7-3,15,many,TRBJ2-3,CASSLRPSSTDTQYF,TGTGCCAGCAGCTTAAGACCTTCTAGCACAGATACGCAGTATTTT